Each of the 18 T cell receptor beta chains below was sequenced from the same sample in a study of blood T cell repertoires in COVID-19. Some clones are missing from TCRdb's copy, which holds only in-frame ones; the method was immunoSEQ multiplex PCR. The table has 300,000 to 400,000 clones, roughly 86% seen once. The material sequenced was peripheral blood. The receptors shown here come from a woman in her sixties with COVID-19, enrolled during active disease.

This chain uses TRBV3-1 (or the pseudogene TRBV3-2) with TRBJ1-5; the match to TRBD1 covers 7 bases. The V gene's germline CDR1 is LGHDT and CDR2 YNNKEL (reference sequence). V lost 3 bases to trimming and J lost 3 bases; unmatched junction nucleotides: 5. CDR3 size: 15 residues. The CDR3 sequence is CASSQWGTDNQPQHF. The DNA of the CDR3 is TGTGCCAGCAGCCAGTGGGGGACAGACAATCAGCCCCAGCATTTT.

The chain employs TRBV5-5 and TRBJ1-5, with 9 nucleotides matching TRBD1. The CDR3 contains 15 residues. Germline V CDR1 and CDR2: SGHKS, YYEKEE (reference sequence). J gave up 7 bases and V 1 base, and 6 bases lay outside the gene matches. CDR3 sequence: CASSLTGGGRQPQHF. The CDR3, as DNA: TGTGCCAGCAGCTTGACAGGGGGCGGACGCCAGCCCCAGCATTTT.

This chain uses TRBV10-3 with TRBJ1-6; maybe TRBD1 (6 bases). Trimming left V 0 bases short and J 9 bases short, with 9 bases between. The germline CDR1 and CDR2 sequences are ENHRY and SYGVKD. The CDR3 consists of 14 residues. The CDR3 DNA reads TGTGCCATCAGTGAGTCGGACAGAGCTTCACCCCTCCACTTT. This translates into CAISESDRASPLHF.

The rearrangement links TRBV11-2 to TRBJ2-4, with D perhaps TRBD1 (6 bases). Trimming removed 0 bases from V and 0 bases from J, with 12 bases in between. The CDR3 loop spans 17 amino acids. Germline V CDR1 and CDR2: SGHAT, FQNNGV. This chain's CDR3 is CASSLEGGGVAKNIQYF. Written as DNA, the CDR3 is TGTGCCAGCAGCTTAGAAGGGGGTGGGGTAGCCAAAAACATTCAGTACTTC.

The CDR3 reads CASSLTGLSHSGYTF. CDR3 bases: TGTGCCAGCAGCTTGACAGGACTTTCCCACTCTGGCTACACCTTC. This chain joins TRBV7-9 and TRBJ1-2; weak D call: TRBD1 (6 bases). This CDR3 is built from 15 residues. V lost 3 bases to trimming and J lost 7 bases, with 18 bases between them. Germline loops: CDR1 SEHNR, CDR2 FQNEAQ (reference sequence). Looking up the rest from reference TRBV7-9 and TRBJ1-2 gives the full variable domain: DTGVSQNPRHKITKRGQNVTFRCDPISEHNRLYWYRQTLGQGPEFLTYFQNEAQLEKSRLLSDRFSAERPKGSFSTLEIQRTEQGDSAMYLCASSLTGLSHSGYTFGSGTRLTVV.

This clone has only one observation. The chain links TRBV2 to TRBJ2-5; D may be TRBD1 (6 bases). CDR1 is SNHLY and CDR2 is FYNNEI in the germline V gene. This CDR3 has 13 residues. V lost 7 bases, J lost 5 bases, and 14 bases lay in between. In DNA form, the CDR3 reads TGTGCCAGCAATCTCTACAGGGTTGAGACCCAGTACTTC. The encoded protein is CASNLYRVETQYF. The whole variable domain, remainder taken from reference TRBV2 and TRBJ2-5, is EPEVTQTPSHQVTQMGQEVILRCVPISNHLYFYWYRQILGQKVEFLVSFYNNEISEKSEIFDDQFSVERPDGSNFTLKIRSTKLEDSAMYFCASNLYRVETQYFGPGTRLLVL.

In DNA, the CDR3 is TGTGCCAGCAGCTTGGTGGGGGCCGACCGTTTGGATGAGCAGTTCTTC. Translating it yields CASSLVGADRLDEQFF. J is TRBJ2-1 and V is TRBV5-4; TRBD1 is a possible D gene (6 bases). V lost 0 bases and J lost 8, with 18 bases in between. The V gene's germline CDR1 is SGHNT and CDR2 YYREEE (reference sequence). This CDR3 contains 16 residues.

As regards this clone: Other DNA sequences of this sample code for an identical CDR3. The rearrangement joins TRBV19 to TRBJ1-2; tentatively, D is TRBD1 (5 bases). V lost 3 bases and J 5 bases, leaving 7 bases between the germline ends. CDR3 length: 12 amino acids. The V gene's germline CDR1 is LNHDA and CDR2 SQIVND (reference sequence). The CDR3 here is CASSISGYGYTF. CDR3 nucleotide sequence: TGTGCCAGTAGTATTTCAGGGTATGGCTACACCTTC.

The gene calls are TRBV7-9 and TRBJ2-7; 7 bases are a match to TRBD1. V shed 5 bases, J shed 0 bases, and the junction held 7 bases outside the gene matches. The CDR3 runs to 15 residues. Per germline, CDR1 SEHNR and CDR2 FQNEAQ (reference sequence). CDR3 coding DNA: TGTGCCAGCAGCGATCAGGGGGTCTCCTCCTACGAGCAGTACTTC. Translation gives CASSDQGVSSYEQYF.

This clone was recorded a few times. The CDR3 sequence is CATDPGTGVNYGYTF. CDR3 DNA: TGTGCCACCGACCCCGGGACAGGGGTGAACTATGGCTACACCTTC. V and J are TRBV19 and TRBJ1-2, with TRBD1 matching over 10 bases. Germline CDR1 reads LNHDA; CDR2 reads SQIVND (reference sequence). The V segment lost 10 bases and the J segment 2 bases; nucleotides outside the gene matches: 10. The CDR3 covers 15 residues.

The CDR3 nucleotides are TGTGCCAGCAGTCTGCGGAGTGGGGGCTACCAAGAGACCCAGTACTTC. Its translation: CASSLRSGGYQETQYF. This chain uses TRBV27 with TRBJ2-5; maybe TRBD1 (6 bases). The CDR3 is made up of 16 amino acids. Germline V CDR1 and CDR2: MNHEY, SMNVEV (reference sequence). V lost 5 bases and J 0 bases, leaving 16 bases between the germline ends.

The J gene is TRBJ2-7, the V gene TRBV3-1 (or the pseudogene TRBV3-2), with D uncertain. From germline, CDR1 is LGHDT and CDR2 YNNKEL (reference sequence). The V end lost 1 base, the J end lost 2 bases, and 12 bases lay between the germline ends. This CDR3 is built from 15 residues. The CDR3 reads CASSQAKLGAYEQYF. The CDR3 DNA follows: TGTGCCAGCAGCCAAGCTAAGCTTGGAGCCTACGAGCAGTACTTC.

This clone was seen just once. The chain links TRBV29-1 to TRBJ1-2; tentatively, D is TRBD1 (5 bases). The germline V gene has CDR1 SQVTM and CDR2 ANQGSEA. V lost 0 bases and J lost 5, with 16 bases in between. This CDR3 has 15 residues. The CDR3: CSVEDQWKEGYGYTF. As DNA, the CDR3 is TGCAGCGTTGAAGACCAGTGGAAGGAGGGGTATGGCTACACCTTC.

V and J are TRBV2 and TRBJ1-1; unclear D gene. Germline V CDR1 and CDR2: SNHLY, FYNNEI. V was pared by 6 bases and J by 3 bases, with 11 bases between. The CDR3 is 13 amino acids. Written as DNA, the CDR3 is TGTGCCAGCAGACCGAACAGCTACACTGAAGCTTTCTTT. This gives the protein CASRPNSYTEAFF. The whole variable domain, filled in from reference TRBV2 and TRBJ1-1, reads EPEVTQTPSHQVTQMGQEVILRCVPISNHLYFYWYRQILGQKVEFLVSFYNNEISEKSEIFDDQFSVERPDGSNFTLKIRSTKLEDSAMYFCASRPNSYTEAFFGQGTRLTVV.

The chain couples TRBV7-9 to TRBJ1-2; 9 positions match TRBD1. Germline CDR1 SEHNR, CDR2 FQNEAQ (reference sequence). The CDR3 is made up of 15 amino acids. V lost 4 bases, J lost 5 bases, and 8 bases stayed unmatched. The CDR3 here is CASSSRDRASYGYTF. As DNA, the CDR3 is TGTGCCAGCAGCTCCCGGGACAGGGCCTCTTATGGCTACACCTTC.

V usage is TRBV7-3 and J usage is TRBJ2-3, with D perhaps matching TRBD1 (5 bases). The germline V and J ends were trimmed by 4 bases and 5 bases, with 19 bases remaining between them. Germline V lookup: CDR1 SGHTA, CDR2 FQGTGA. The CDR3 runs to 16 residues. DNA of the CDR3: TGTGCCAGCAGCTCGTACACAGGTCTAATAGGAGATACGCAGTATTTT. It specifies CASSSYTGLIGDTQYF.

CDR3 residues: CSASNRGNEQFF. The CDR3 nucleotides read TGCAGTGCTAGTAATCGGGGGAATGAGCAGTTCTTC. The chain combines TRBV20-1 with TRBJ2-1; possibly TRBD2 for D (6 bases). Deletions cut 3 bases from V and 7 bases from J, with 10 bases between. CDR1 is DFQATT, CDR2 SNEGSKA, per germline (reference sequence). The CDR3 sequence is 12 residues long.

The chain joins TRBV6-5 to TRBJ1-1; 7 bases match TRBD1. The ends lost 2 bases at V and 7 bases at J; junction bases unmatched: 7. CDR3 length: 14 residues. Germline CDR1 MNHEY, CDR2 SVGAGI. The CDR3, as DNA: TGTGCCAGCAGTTACAAAGGGGGCTCTGATGAAGCTTTCTTT. Its protein is CASSYKGGSDEAFF.